This T cell receptor beta chain was captured in a study of blood T cells in healthy people across ages. For the second PCR, which ran for about 7 to 12 cycles, a sample-barcoded 5' primer and a J-beta primer mix were used. TCRdb reprocessed the 5' RACE reads via MiXCR and lists one record per CDR3 protein. The repertoire has over 950,000 distinct CDR3 sequences, 35% to 40% of them found once; the top ten carry about 12%. Each sample yielded at least 7 million isolated PBMCs. V was pared by 4 bases and J by 3 bases, with 11 bases between. In germline, CDR1 is SGHDT, CDR2 YYEEEE. The CDR3 sequence is 13 residues long.

This chain uses TRBV5-6 with TRBJ2-7; D uncertain. This TCR was sampled from a man aged 18 to 29 in good health. Sequenced material: blood. The CDR3 sequence: CASSAPGDYEQYF. The CDR3 DNA sequence: TGTGCCAGCAGCGCCCCAGGAGACTACGAGCAGTACTTC. Combining the CDR3 with reference TRBV5-6 and TRBJ2-7 gives the whole variable domain DAGVTQSPTHLIKTRGQQVTLRCSPKSGHDTVSWYQQALGQGPQFIFQYYEEEERQRGNFPDRFSGHQFPNYSSELNVNALLLGDSALYLCASSAPGDYEQYFGPGTRLTVT.